A single sample is the source of the 7 T cell receptor beta chains below, sequenced in a study of STAT5B mutations in CD4+ large granular lymphocyte leukemia. Sequencing was performed with immunoSEQ multiplex PCR; in TCRdb, only in-frame clones are kept and a portion is missing. Here the sample spans 3,000 to 4,500 clones, 85% being singletons. The sequenced sample consisted of CD4+ T cells from blood buffy coats. The receptor source for this set is a human donor in good health.

The chain joins TRBV10-1 to TRBJ2-5; D remains ambiguous. The end of the DNA aligns better with TRBJ2-7, so the J call may be wrong. The CDR3 covers 17 residues. From germline, CDR1 is WNHNN and CDR2 SYGVQD (reference sequence). CDR3 nucleotide sequence: TGCGCCAGCAGTGTTATCGTCGATACTTACCTCTCCTACGAGCAGTACTTC. Translation: CASSVIVDTYLSYEQYF.

The J gene is TRBJ2-7, the V gene TRBV7-9; D remains ambiguous. Germline values: CDR1 SEHNR, CDR2 FQNEAQ (reference sequence). Between the trimmed V and J ends, which lost 2 bases and 2 bases, there was a span of 7 bases. The CDR3 has 13 amino acids. In nucleotides, the CDR3 is TGTGCCAGCAGCTTACCACAGCCCTACGAGCAGTACTTC. Its protein product is CASSLPQPYEQYF. Supplemented by reference TRBV7-9 and TRBJ2-7, the full variable domain reads DTGVSQNPRHKITKRGQNVTFRCDPISEHNRLYWYRQTLGQGPEFLTYFQNEAQLEKSRLLSDRFSAERPKGSFSTLEIQRTEQGDSAMYLCASSLPQPYEQYFGPGTRLTVT.

This clone occurred once. One end of the junction does not line up with germline, which may come from a read error. Different DNA sequences within this sample yield the same CDR3. The chain carries TRBV4-1 and TRBJ2-6, with TRBD2 as a possible D gene (6 bases). The CDR3 has 16 residues. Germline CDR1 reads MGHRA; CDR2 reads YSYEKL. The CDR3 region is CASSQWGESGANVLTF. CDR3 nucleotides: TGCGCCAGCAGCCAATGGGGGGAATCTGGGGCCAACGTCCTGACCTTC.

This chain joins TRBV21-1 and TRBJ2-2; TRBD1, as called in the table, went unchecked against the DNA. TRBV21-1 is a listed pseudogene. This CDR3 spans 19 amino acids. CDR3 nucleotide sequence: TGTGCCAGCAGCACCCGGGACAGGGGAAATATTTGGGACACCGGGGAGCTGTTTTTT. Residues: CASSTRDRGNIWDTGELFF.

This clone was observed once. This chain uses TRBV23-1 with TRBJ2-1, with TRBD2 matching 11 bases. TRBV23-1 carries the ORF label, with uncertain function. The V segment lost 5 bases and the J segment 5 bases; nucleotides outside the gene matches: 17. The CDR3 has 19 amino acids. Here the CDR3 DNA reads TGCGCCAGCAGTGAATATCCCCCCCTAATAGCGGGAGGGAACAATGAGCAGTTCTTC. This gives the protein CASSEYPPLIAGGNNEQFF.

The chain uses TRBV7-8 and TRBJ2-7; D is perhaps TRBD1 or TRBD2 (5 bases each). V dropped 4 bases and J dropped 4 bases, with 17 bases sitting between them. The CDR3 runs 15 residues. Germline lookup yields CDR1 SGHVS and CDR2 FQNEAQ. The CDR3 DNA sequence: TGTGCCAGCAGCTGGGGGTCATCAGGGCTGTACGAGCAGTACTTC. Protein sequence: CASSWGSSGLYEQYF.

The rearrangement links TRBV19 to TRBJ2-2; 8 bases map to TRBD2. The J segment lost 7 bases and the V segment lost 7 bases, leaving 11 bases of the junction unmatched. Germline CDR1 reads LNHDA; CDR2 reads SQIVND (reference sequence). The CDR3 sequence is 15 residues long. The CDR3 bases are TGTGCCAGTACCGCTTCGGGACTAGGTTTCGGGGAGCTGTTTTTT. Its protein is CASTASGLGFGELFF.